Included here is one TCR beta chain sequence, with context. Its antigen is not identified. The data stem from a study of glioma-infiltrating T cells after dendritic cell vaccination. On the study more broadly: Patients received autologous tumor lysate-pulsed dendritic cell vaccination between about 2003 and 2013. The vaccine used monocyte-derived dendritic cells pulsed overnight with autologous tumor lysate.

Generated by immunoSEQ multiplex PCR, the TCRdb table keeps only in-frame clones and is missing some. The table has roughly 50,000 clones, 70% to 90% seen once; the top ten hold 5.3%. The CDR3 sequence is 15 residues long. In germline, CDR1 is SGHVS, CDR2 FNYEAQ. The junction had 6 bases not matched to a gene; V was cut back by 0 bases and J by 6 bases. Whole-study findings and limits: Estimated pretreatment TIL content predicted outcome after dendritic cell vaccination.

Time point of the sample: after dendritic cell vaccination, including at tumor progression/relapse. Blood PBMC samples: pre-vaccination, two weeks post third vaccination, and at tumor progression. The V and J genes are TRBV7-6 and TRBJ1-2; 8 nucleotides line up with TRBD1. The sequenced sample was blood, obtained after dendritic cell vaccination. The receptor's source is a human donor with glioblastoma. CDR3 amino acids: CASSLAITGGDGYTF. CDR3 DNA sequence: TGTGCCAGCAGCTTAGCGATCACAGGGGGAGATGGCTACACCTTC.